This TCR beta chain derives from a study of cytomegalovirus exposure and HLA in healthy donors. Points from the study as a whole: One variant, a missense change in DCLRE1C, was linked in a later analysis to TCR beta V- and J-gene trimming. According to the study, some 160 TCR beta chains were cytomegalovirus-associated. A later analysis found common viral pathogens apparently linked to several of the most significant clusters. Differences between HLA loci emerged in a later analysis of TCR association rates, with DRB1 most and HLA-C fewest.

Researchers ran the PCR with 60 Vbeta and 13 Jbeta primers. The assay was immunoSEQ multiplex PCR, and TCRdb's table has in-frame clones only and misses some. The profile shows about 140,000 clones, 76% of them singletons. Germline CDR1 and CDR2: ENHRY and SYGVKD. V was cut by 0 bases and J by 2 bases, with 8 bases left in between. CDR3 length equals 14 residues. This clone was observed a handful of times. No antigen is known for it. The sample taken for sequencing was PBMCs. The TCR originated in a man between 40 and 49 years old in good health and CMV-seronegative. The rearrangement joins TRBV10-3 to TRBJ2-7; D unclear. CDR3: CAISESGDPYEQYF. CDR3 DNA: TGTGCCATCAGTGAGTCGGGCGACCCCTACGAGCAGTACTTC.